The TCR beta chain under discussion was sequenced for a study of tumor-infiltrating lymphocytes in primary liver carcinoma. Background on the study: Productive TCRbeta read yields ran from roughly 3.6 to 7.1 million per sample and were similar between tissues. Findings and limits, study-wide: Overlap in tumor-adjacent and tumor-blood pairs fell below that of tumor region pairs. With p = 0.039, the top-250-clone fraction in tumors significantly exceeded that in blood.

CDR3 length: 14 amino acids. In germline, CDR1 is SQVTM, CDR2 ANQGSEA. The ends were cut back, 0 bases at V and 4 bases at J, with 12 bases in the middle. Each 20-30 mg portion of unsorted bulk tissue served as the source for co-extraction of RNA and DNA. By surgical resection, the patients were treated for their primary liver carcinoma. A primer in the constant region served to generate TCR beta cDNA from around 500 ng of total RNA. Libraries covering TCR beta were generated through three nested multiplex PCR rounds (using a slightly modified ARM-PCR). Rounds one and two of PCR, each of about 10 cycles, were primed with TRBV1-TRBV30 forward primers and a C-beta reverse primer. MiXCR was run by TCRdb on the multiplex PCR reads, yielding one entry per CDR3 protein. The sample lists approximately 24,000 distinct CDR3 sequences; roughly 78% were seen once. Sample share makes this clonotype medium-sized. The antigen is not known.

Sequencing was carried out using liver tumor tissue from sampling region 3. Subset given: tumor region T3, left-lateral pole. The clonotype originates from a man in his forties with primary liver carcinoma and hepatitis B virus infection. The V gene is TRBV29-1, the J gene TRBJ2-5; tentative D call: TRBD2 (6 bases). In nucleotides, the CDR3 is TGCAGCGTTGAAGATCGGGCCGGGGGAGAGACCCAGTACTTC. It encodes CSVEDRAGGETQYF.